The rows below give T cell receptor beta chains drawn from one sample of a study of blood T cell repertoires in COVID-19. Method: immunoSEQ multiplex PCR; TCRdb's copy keeps in-frame clones and lacks some. The table lists a few hundred thousand clones, around nine tenths of them singletons. The material sequenced was peripheral blood. All receptors derive from a man aged 35-49 years who had recovered from COVID-19. CDR3s include the opening cysteine and the closing phenylalanine or tryptophan. D genes are given only for firm matches. Size values are once, few and many counts, or a class for expanded clones, and some rows have none.

. | . | TRBJ1-3 | TRBV5-6 | CASSRQGRPPGNTIYF | TGTGCCAGCAGCAGGCAGGGCCGACCTCCTGGAAACACCATATATTTT
. | . | TRBJ2-5 | TRBV9 | CASSSTAGTPVQETQYF | TGTGCCAGCAGCTCAACGGCCGGGACTCCCGTTCAAGAGACCCAGTACTTC
. | . | TRBJ2-1 | TRBV19 | CASRRAQVSYNEQFF | TGTGCCAGCCGGAGGGCGCAGGTTTCCTACAATGAGCAGTTCTTC
. | . | TRBJ2-7 | TRBV3-1/TRBV3-2 | CASSPGYEQYF | TGTGCCAGCAGCCCAGGTTACGAGCAGTACTTC
TRBD2 | . | TRBJ2-7 | TRBV29-1 | CSVERTSGISYEQYF | TGCAGCGTTGAACGGACTAGCGGAATCTCCTACGAGCAGTACTTC
. | . | TRBJ2-3 | TRBV2 | CASTRAYGSGDTQYF | TGTGCCAGCACCAGGGCATACGGGTCCGGAGATACGCAGTATTTT
. | . | TRBJ2-2 | TRBV6-5 | CASSYSTGNTGELFF | TGTGCCAGCAGTTACTCGACAGGGAACACCGGGGAGCTGTTTTTT
. | few | TRBJ2-7 | TRBV6-5 | CASSPAEAGTYEQYF | TGTGCCAGCAGTCCCGCGGAGGCGGGGACCTACGAGCAGTACTTC
TRBD2 | . | TRBJ2-1 | TRBV5-4 | CASSVGLAGGWDNEQFF | TGTGCCAGCAGCGTGGGACTAGCGGGGGGATGGGACAATGAGCAGTTCTTC
. | . | TRBJ2-7 | TRBV6-5 | CAAGLSYEQYF | TGTGCCGCCGGTCTCTCCTACGAGCAGTACTTC
. | . | TRBJ1-1 | TRBV6-5 | CASSLNPRQSEAFF | TGTGCCAGCAGTCTCAACCCTCGACAGTCAGAAGCTTTCTTT
. | . | TRBJ1-1 | TRBV5-1 | CASSLVGDTEAFF | TGCGCCAGCAGCTTGGTCGGGGACACTGAAGCTTTCTTT
. | once | TRBJ2-1 | TRBV21-1 | CASSRGCEQFF | TGTGCCAGCAGCCGGGGGTGTGAGCAGTTCTTC
TRBD2 | . | TRBJ2-1 | TRBV10-1 | CASRRFTGTSGKNLTNEQFF | TGCGCCAGCAGGCGATTTACCGGGACTAGCGGGAAAAACTTGACTAATGAGCAGTTCTTC
. | . | TRBJ2-7 | TRBV1 | CTSSRTPSARGRYEQYF | TGCACCAGCAGCCGAACCCCTTCTGCCAGGGGGCGTTACGAGCAGTACTTC
. | . | TRBJ2-6 | TRBV5-1 | CASSLLASGANVLTF | TGCGCCAGCAGCTTGCTGGCCTCTGGGGCCAACGTCCTGACTTTC
. | . | TRBJ1-2 | TRBV5-1 | CASSPYTNNYGYTF | TGCGCCAGCAGCCCCTATACTAATAACTATGGCTACACCTTC
. | . | TRBJ2-6 | TRBV5-1 | CASGPLGGSGANVLTF | TGCGCCAGCGGGCCTCTAGGGGGATCTGGGGCCAACGTCCTGACTTTC
TRBD1 | once | TRBJ2-3 | TRBV6-2/TRBV6-3 | CASSYSGQGSTDTQYF | TGTGCCAGCAGTTACTCGGGACAGGGAAGCACAGATACGCAGTATTTT
. | few | TRBJ1-3 | TRBV9 | CASSVSRGLGGNTIYF | TGTGCCAGCAGCGTCTCAAGGGGATTGGGTGGAAACACCATATATTTT
TRBD1 | . | TRBJ2-7 | TRBV3-1/TRBV3-2 | CASSQAPDRDYEQYF | TGTGCCAGCAGCCAGGCCCCGGACAGGGATTACGAGCAGTACTTC
TRBD1 | . | TRBJ2-2 | TRBV25-1 | CASSQTGANTGELFF | TGTGCCAGCAGTCAGACAGGGGCGAACACCGGGGAGCTGTTTTTT
. | . | TRBJ1-1 | TRBV7-6 | CASSGASITEAFF | TGTGCCAGCAGCGGGGCCTCGATCACTGAAGCTTTCTTT
. | . | TRBJ2-2 | TRBV28 | CASILGQGGRSTGELFF | .
. | once | TRBJ1-5 | TRBV15 | CATRGGRVSNQPQHF | TGTGCCACCAGGGGTGGCAGGGTGAGCAATCAGCCCCAGCATTTT
TRBD2 | few | TRBJ2-2 | TRBV7-8 | CASSPREAGVVSGELFF | TGTGCCAGCAGCCCCCGAGAAGCGGGAGTTGTAAGCGGGGAGCTGTTTTTT
. | . | TRBJ2-6 | TRBV9 | CASSVGRGITGANVLTF | TGTGCCAGCAGCGTAGGCCGGGGTATAACTGGGGCCAACGTCCTGACTTTC
TRBD2 | . | TRBJ2-7 | TRBV3-1/TRBV3-2 | CASSPSGRYEQYF | TGTGCCAGCAGCCCGAGCGGGAGGTACGAGCAGTACTTC
. | . | TRBJ2-7 | TRBV20-1 | CSASYGAYEQYF | TGCAGTGCTAGTTACGGGGCCTACGAGCAGTACTTC
TRBD2 | . | TRBJ2-5 | TRBV9 | CASSAGLAGTETQYF | TGTGCCAGCAGCGCAGGACTAGCGGGGACGGAGACCCAGTACTTC
. | . | TRBJ2-7 | TRBV30 | CAWNSNEQYF | TGTGCCTGGAATTCCAACGAGCAGTACTTC
. | . | TRBJ1-5 | TRBV3-1/TRBV3-2 | CASSQAVANQPQHF | TGTGCCAGCAGCCAAGCGGTCGCCAATCAGCCCCAGCATTTT
. | . | TRBJ1-6 | TRBV11-2 | CASSLGGVRSPLHF | TGTGCCAGCAGCTTAGGGGGCGTAAGGTCACCCCTCCACTTT